This T cell receptor (beta chain) was profiled in a study of shared clonotypes between healthy human individuals. Study findings and constraints: The sharing of roughly 5% of naive CD4 clonotypes was seen across a few donors. Donor clonotype sharing was expected to depend on sequencing depth.

Investigators spread the genomic DNA of each subset evenly over several immunoSEQ plates. The data were produced by immunoSEQ multiplex PCR, yet TCRdb's version contains in-frame clones alone and is incomplete. The data hold 2 million to 2.5 million clones, with under 97% observed a single time. About this clone itself: Its antigen is not identified.

The specimen was naive CD4+ T cells sorted from blood. This sample's subset: CD45RA+ positively selected. This clonotype was obtained from a young man in good health.

CDR3: CASSETWAATSDEQFF. In nucleotides, the CDR3 is TGTGCCAGCAGCGAGACCTGGGCGGCTACCTCCGATGAGCAGTTCTTC. The genes are TRBV9 and TRBJ2-1; the D is unclear. There are 16 residues in the CDR3. CDR1 SGDLS and CDR2 YYNGEE come from the germline V gene. V shed 3 bases and J shed 8 bases, with 21 bases lying between them.